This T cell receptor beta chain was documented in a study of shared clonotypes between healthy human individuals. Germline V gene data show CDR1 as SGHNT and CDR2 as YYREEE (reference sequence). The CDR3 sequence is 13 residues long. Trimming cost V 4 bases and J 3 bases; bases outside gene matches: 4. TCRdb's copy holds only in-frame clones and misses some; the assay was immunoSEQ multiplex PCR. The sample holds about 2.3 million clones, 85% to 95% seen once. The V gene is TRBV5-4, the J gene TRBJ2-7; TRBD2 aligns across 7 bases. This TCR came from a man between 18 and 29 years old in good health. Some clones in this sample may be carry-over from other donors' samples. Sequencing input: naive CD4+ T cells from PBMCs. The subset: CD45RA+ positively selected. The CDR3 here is CASSPASGYEQYF. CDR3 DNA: TGTGCCAGCAGCCCTGCTAGCGGCTACGAGCAGTACTTC.